This TCR beta chain was found in a study of T-cell reconstitution after alpha-beta-depleted transplantation in children. In regard to this clonotype: The antigen is undetermined.

Study outcomes and limitations: When one year had passed after transplant, most T-cell counts and diversity came from newly produced T cells. From surviving recipient T cells and thymic progenitors came the high day-60 TCRbeta diversity observed in some patients. About two months after transplant, alpha-beta T cells reportedly came from several hundred expanded graft clones.

Researchers prepared the TCRbeta library using unique molecular identifiers, the study reports. Via MiXCR, TCRdb re-called the PCR reads, giving one row per CDR3 protein. This table has about 980,000 distinct CDR3 sequences, roughly 31% appearing once. Source: PBMCs, mostly from graft donor cells, taken 360 days after TCRalphabeta/CD19-depleted stem cell transplant. This receptor was taken from a boy under three years old who had a stem cell transplant for SCID, so the T cells may come from the graft donor.

The CDR3 DNA reads as TGCGCCAGCGCCTCAGGGTCGTTTGGCTATGGCTACACCTTC. Amino acids: CASASGSFGYGYTF. V usage is TRBV5-1 and J usage is TRBJ1-2; TRBD1 might be the D (5 bases). Germline loops: CDR1 SGHRS, CDR2 YFSETQ. The CDR3 is 14 residues long. Trimming stripped 7 bases from V and 4 bases from J, with 17 bases between.